This TCR beta chain was identified in a study of Graves' ophthalmopathy and Graves' hyperthyroidism. In this sample, this clonotype turned up a few times. RNA transcripts served as template for amplifying TCR beta CDR3 sequences. The library came from an HTBI-primed first-round RT-PCR and a second-round multiplex PCR. TCRdb re-analysed the multiplex PCR reads in MiXCR, keeping a single row per CDR3 protein. Here the sample spans about 1.2 million distinct CDR3 sequences, about 40% being singletons. The V gene lost 4 bases and the J gene lost 6 bases, with 17 bases spanning the gap. This CDR3 is built from 14 residues. From germline, CDR1 is SGHRS and CDR2 YFSETQ.

This clonotype originated in an adult man with Graves' hyperthyroidism. The sequencing sample was made of peripheral blood or thyroid tissue (not recorded which). This chain connects TRBV5-1 to TRBJ2-7; D is possibly TRBD1 (5 bases). Here the CDR3 reads CASSEDRSRAEQYF. The DNA for the CDR3 is TGCGCCAGCAGCGAAGACAGATCTAGGGCCGAGCAGTACTTC.